Listed below are T cell receptor beta chains from one sample, sequenced in a study of cytomegalovirus exposure and HLA in healthy donors. Here immunoSEQ multiplex PCR was the method, and the copy in TCRdb shows in-frame clones only, minus some. The repertoire holds roughly 140,000 clones, with about 72% as singletons. The sequencing input was PBMCs. The source of these receptors is a man aged 40-55 years in good health and CMV-seronegative. CDR3s include the opening cysteine and the closing phenylalanine or tryptophan. A D gene is named only where the DNA matches it firmly. The size of a clone is reported for some rows only, either as once, few or many, or as a class for expanded clones.

TRBJ2-3	TRBV2	-	TRBD2	CASSLFERGASTDTQYF	TGTGCCAGCAGTCTATTCGAGCGGGGCGCTAGCACAGATACGCAGTATTTT
TRBJ2-3	TRBV13	-	-	CASSLGQVVGPSTDTQYF	TGTGCCAGCAGCTTAGGCCAGGTGGTGGGGCCTAGCACAGATACGCAGTATTTT
TRBJ2-4	TRBV6-6	-	-	CASREQGAKNIQYF	TGTGCCAGCAGAGAACAGGGAGCCAAAAACATTCAGTACTTC
TRBJ2-1	TRBV25-1	-	TRBD2	CASSPRRGAFNEQFF	TGTGCCAGCAGTCCCAGGCGGGGGGCCTTCAATGAGCAGTTCTTC
TRBJ2-2	TRBV5-1	-	TRBD2	CASSWITSANTGELFF	TGCGCCAGCAGCTGGATTACTAGCGCTAACACCGGGGAGCTGTTTTTT
TRBJ1-3	TRBV5-4	-	TRBD1	CASSLAPGQALSGNTIYF	TGTGCCAGCAGCTTGGCCCCGGGACAGGCCCTCTCTGGAAACACCATATATTTT
TRBJ2-2	TRBV2	few	TRBD2	CASRISGRLTGELFF	TGTGCCAGCAGGATTAGCGGGAGACTCACCGGGGAGCTGTTTTTT
TRBJ2-1	TRBV14	-	-	CASSRSSLQEQFF	TGTGCCAGCAGCCGCTCAAGTCTGCAGGAGCAGTTCTTC
TRBJ2-2	TRBV5-1	-	-	CASSWRVQNTGELFF	TGCGCCAGCAGCTGGAGGGTGCAAAACACCGGGGAGCTGTTTTTT
TRBJ1-5	TRBV19	few	TRBD1	CASSILQGSNQPQHF	TGTGCCAGTAGTATACTACAGGGGAGCAATCAGCCCCAGCATTTT
TRBJ1-4	TRBV6-5	once	-	CASSPRGQGGEKLFF	TGTGCCAGCAGCCCGCGGGGGCAGGGAGGCGAAAAGCTGTTTTTT
TRBJ2-7	TRBV13	-	-	CASSLRGGYEQYF	TGTGCCAGCAGCTTAAGGGGGGGGTACGAGCAGTACTTC
TRBJ1-2	TRBV9	-	-	CASSVDPRETTTGYGYTF	TGTGCCAGCAGCGTAGACCCCCGAGAGACCACAACGGGGTATGGCTACACCTTC
TRBJ2-3	TRBV10-1	-	-	CASSESLAQGTDTQYF	TGCGCCAGCAGTGAGTCATTAGCACAAGGCACAGATACGCAGTATTTT
TRBJ2-7	TRBV9	-	-	CASSVGGQSYEQYF	TGTGCCAGCAGCGTAGGAGGACAGTCCTACGAGCAGTACTTC
TRBJ2-7	TRBV28	-	TRBD2	CASSSLDGGYEQYF	TGTGCCAGCAGTTCCCTGGACGGGGGGTACGAGCAGTACTTC
TRBJ2-5	TRBV19	-	TRBD1	CASSMGQGAETQYF	TGTGCCAGTAGTATGGGACAGGGGGCTGAGACCCAGTACTTC
TRBJ2-7	TRBV25-1	few	TRBD1	CASGTGTYEQYF	TGTGCCAGCGGGACAGGGACCTACGAGCAGTACTTC
TRBJ2-5	TRBV10-1	-	-	CASSDRLGQYQETQYF	TGCGCCAGCAGTGACCGGTTGGGACAATACCAAGAGACCCAGTACTTC
TRBJ2-1	TRBV28	-	-	CASSPVGTNDEQFF	TGTGCCAGCAGTCCGGTCGGGACAAACGATGAGCAGTTCTTC
TRBJ1-5	TRBV27	-	-	CASSSLGQPNQPQHF	TGTGCCAGCAGTTCACTCGGACAGCCCAATCAGCCCCAGCATTTT
TRBJ1-1	TRBV14	-	-	CASSQARGFGTEAFF	TGTGCCAGCAGCCAAGCTAGAGGTTTCGGGACTGAAGCTTTCTTT
TRBJ2-7	TRBV10-2	-	-	CASSDNAGERQYF	TGCGCCAGCAGTGATAACGCTGGGGAGAGGCAGTACTTC
TRBJ1-2	TRBV28	-	TRBD1	CASSPGQEHLPYGYTF	TGTGCCAGCAGCCCGGGACAGGAACACCTGCCGTATGGCTACACCTTC
TRBJ1-5	TRBV15	-	-	CATSRPCTRPQHF	TGTGCCACCAGCAGACCATGTACTCGGCCCCAGCATTTT
TRBJ2-7	TRBV27	-	TRBD1	CASSNFLGTGSSYEQYF	TGTGCCAGCAGTAACTTCTTGGGGACAGGAAGCTCCTACGAGCAGTACTTC
TRBJ2-7	TRBV27	-	-	CASSGLKKEQYF	TGTGCCAGCAGCGGTCTCAAGAAAGAGCAGTACTTC
TRBJ2-5	TRBV4-1	-	TRBD1	CASSGQGQETQYF	TGCGCCAGCAGCGGACAGGGGCAAGAGACCCAGTACTTC
TRBJ2-3	TRBV6-1	-	TRBD1	CASTDRQGVTDTQYF	TGTGCCAGCACCGACAGACAGGGGGTAACAGATACGCAGTATTTT
TRBJ1-1	TRBV9	-	-	CASSVESNTEAFF	TGTGCCAGCAGCGTAGAGAGTAACACTGAAGCTTTCTTT
TRBJ1-4	TRBV2	-	TRBD1	CASSGGQGREKLFF	TGTGCCAGCAGTGGGGGACAGGGACGTGAAAAACTGTTTTTT
TRBJ2-3	TRBV15	-	TRBD1	CATSRDRPGQGAPDTQYF	TGTGCCACCAGCAGAGATCGGCCGGGACAGGGGGCGCCAGATACGCAGTATTTT
TRBJ1-3	TRBV25-1	few	TRBD1	CASAGTGDGNTIYF	TGTGCCAGCGCCGGGACAGGGGATGGAAACACCATATATTTT
TRBJ1-1	TRBV2	-	-	CATWGGANTEAFF	TGTGCCACCTGGGGGGGAGCGAACACTGAAGCTTTCTTT
TRBJ2-2	TRBV30	-	TRBD2	CAWSVSGRDTGELFF	TGTGCCTGGAGTGTAAGTGGGAGGGACACCGGGGAGCTGTTTTTT
TRBJ1-4	TRBV5-3	once	TRBD1	CARSSYDRGVWDEKLFF	TGTGCCAGAAGCTCTTACGACAGGGGGGTTTGGGATGAAAAACTGTTTTTT
TRBJ2-7	TRBV6-6	-	-	CASSWVGGGREQYF	TGTGCCAGCAGCTGGGTGGGGGGGGGCCGTGAGCAGTACTTC
TRBJ1-1	TRBV5-1	-	TRBD1	CASSGEPGQGYTEAFF	TGCGCCAGCAGCGGCGAACCGGGACAGGGATACACTGAAGCTTTCTTT
TRBJ2-1	TRBV30	-	TRBD2	CAWRGAGTSVNEQFF	TGTGCCTGGAGAGGGGCGGGGACTAGCGTCAATGAGCAGTTCTTC
TRBJ2-7	TRBV25-1	-	-	CASSKGTRTYEQYF	TGTGCCAGCAGTAAAGGGACACGAACCTACGAGCAGTACTTC
TRBJ2-1	TRBV25-1	-	TRBD2	CASSPGLENEQFF	TGTGCCAGCAGCCCGGGACTAGAAAATGAGCAGTTCTTC
TRBJ1-1	TRBV11-2	-	-	CASSEVGADAFF	TGTGCCAGCAGCGAGGTAGGGGCCGACGCTTTCTTT
TRBJ2-3	TRBV27	-	TRBD2	CASGTSGLTDTQYF	TGTGCCAGCGGCACTAGCGGACTCACAGATACGCAGTATTTT
TRBJ1-1	TRBV6-5	-	TRBD1	CASRGQPMNTEAFF	TGTGCCAGCAGGGGACAGCCCATGAACACTGAAGCTTTCTTT
TRBJ2-2	TRBV5-1	-	-	CASSLMGGRNGELFF	TGCGCCAGCAGCTTGATGGGGGGGCGTAACGGGGAGCTGTTTTTT
TRBJ1-3	TRBV19	-	TRBD1	CASSRPGTGTGNTIYF	TGTGCCAGTAGTAGACCCGGGACAGGGACTGGAAACACCATATATTTT
TRBJ2-5	TRBV18	few	-	CASSPPDRALIQETQYF	TGTGCCAGCTCACCACCGGACAGAGCTCTTATCCAAGAGACCCAGTACTTC
TRBJ1-2	TRBV18	-	-	CASSPQIRRVYGYTF	TGTGCCAGCTCACCACAGATACGCCGAGTTTATGGCTACACCTTC
TRBJ2-2	TRBV2	-	TRBD2	CASRDALAGNTGELFF	TGTGCCAGTCGCGACGCGCTAGCGGGGAACACCGGGGAGCTGTTTTTT
TRBJ2-2	TRBV9	once	-	CASSVGSSPGELFF	TGTGCCAGCAGCGTCGGTAGTTCCCCCGGGGAGCTGTTTTTT
TRBJ2-1	TRBV11-3	once	-	CASSLGLIGRNEQFF	TGTGCCAGCAGCTTAGGACTGATTGGCCGTAATGAGCAGTTCTTC
TRBJ2-7	TRBV11-2	-	-	CASSPVSEQYF	TGTGCCAGCAGCCCCGTCTCCGAGCAGTACTTC
TRBJ1-2	TRBV6-1	-	-	CASSDHGQTYGYTF	TGTGCCAGCAGTGACCACGGACAGACTTATGGCTACACCTTC
TRBJ2-2	TRBV4-2	-	TRBD2	CASSQGMLAGGRREELFF	TGTGCCAGCAGCCAAGGGATGCTAGCGGGGGGTCGTCGGGAGGAGCTGTTTTTT
TRBJ1-6	TRBV18	-	-	CASSPGQTNSPLHF	TGTGCCAGCTCACCCGGACAGACCAATTCACCCCTCCACTTT